This T cell receptor (beta chain) was documented in a study of shared clonotypes between healthy human individuals. Findings and caveats of the study: Among several donors, approximately 4.6% of naive CD4 clonotypes were found in common.

With 0 bases removed from V and 7 bases from J, the gap between germline ends came to 16 bases. The germline V gene encodes CDR1 SGHDT and CDR2 YYEEEE. The CDR3 extends over 15 amino acids. Notes on this clone: Its antigen is not identified.

Profiled with immunoSEQ multiplex PCR; TCRdb holds only in-frame clones, not every one. The top ten hold over 1.5% of the sample, which has about 2.1 million clones, 93% seen once. Selected positively for CCR7 and CD45RO-negative, naive CD8 cells excluded terminally differentiated effector memory CD45RA+ cells. Recent vaccinations or acute infections were absent in the healthy HIV-negative adult donors. This clonotype was sampled from a man younger than 30 in good health. Some clones in this sample may be carry-over from other donors' samples. This chain joins TRBV5-6 and TRBJ1-2; tentatively, D is TRBD1 (6 bases). The specimen was naive CD8+ T cells from PBMCs. In nucleotides, the CDR3 is TGTGCCAGCAGCTTGGCCGGGACATCTTTTCGTGGCTACACCTTC. Translation: CASSLAGTSFRGYTF.